The count of the clone carrying this T cell receptor beta chain is one. Its antigen is not known. The data were taken from a study of cytomegalovirus exposure and HLA in healthy donors. The wider study: Most genotyped donors, 65% to 90% of about 400, had Caucasian-associated genetic ancestry.

PCR involved 60 Vbeta and 13 Jbeta primers. Profiled with immunoSEQ multiplex PCR; TCRdb holds only in-frame clones, not every one. This table holds over 150,000 clones, about 81% found once. Study findings and constraints: Later analysis suggested most CMV-associated TCR beta chains were HLA-restricted.

Unmatched junction bases numbered 1, after V lost 2 bases and J lost 6 bases. CDR3 length equals 13 residues. Germline V gene data show CDR1 as SGHTA and CDR2 as FQGNSA. The chain recombines TRBV7-2 with TRBJ1-5, with 7 bases fitting TRBD1. Sequencing used PBMCs. This TCR was recovered from a woman between 25 and 40 years old in good health and CMV-seronegative. The CDR3 sequence: CASSLQGVQPQHF. CDR3 bases: TGTGCCAGCAGCTTACAGGGGGTTCAGCCCCAGCATTTT.